This entry describes one T cell receptor beta chain. Its matching antigen is unknown. This sample is drawn from a study of OX40 agonist ivuxolimab in advanced cancers. Study in general: Ivuxolimab, which is an agonistic anti-OX40 (CD134) antibody, was administered to the patients. Earlier anti-PD-1, anti-PD-L1 or anti-CTLA-4 therapy was permitted; roughly 40% had received some. Findings of the study overall: Circulating CD4+ and CD8+ T cells showed clonal expansion by week 6 at 0.1 to 3.0 mg/kg.

Germline-derived CDR1 and CDR2 are SGDLS and YYNGEE. The V end was cut by 0 bases, the J end by 3 bases, with 14 bases between. CDR3 size: 16 residues. The protocol was immunoSEQ multiplex PCR, while the TCRdb copy is restricted to in-frame clones and leaves out a portion. Of about 79,000 clones listed, just under 95% are singletons. Baseline, cycle 4 day 1, and cycle 7 day 1 were the blood sampling points. Source: CD4+ or CD8+ T cells sorted from blood, taken in a trial of the OX40 agonist ivuxolimab. This clonotype was obtained from an adult with an advanced solid tumor such as melanoma, head and neck, liver or kidney cancer. The chain combines TRBV9 with TRBJ2-3; a possible D gene is TRBD1 (6 bases). The CDR3 DNA reads as TGTGCCAGCAGCGTAGTTATAGGGGGTGGTACAGATACGCAGTATTTT. Amino acids: CASSVVIGGGTDTQYF. Supplemented by reference TRBV9 and TRBJ2-3, the full variable domain reads DSGVTQTPKHLITATGQRVTLRCSPRSGDLSVYWYQQSLDQGLQFLIQYYNGEERAKGNILERFSAQQFPDLHSELNLSSLELGDSALYFCASSVVIGGGTDTQYFGPGTRLTVL.